Listed below are T cell receptor beta chains from one sample, sequenced in a study of blood T cell repertoires in COVID-19. Measured with immunoSEQ multiplex PCR; TCRdb has only the in-frame clones, and not every one. The data show approximately 280,000 clones, 80% to 90% seen once. The specimen sequenced was peripheral blood. These receptors all come from a man aged 40-49 years with acute or convalescent COVID-19. Each CDR3 is given with its conserved first and last residue. The D gene is left open where the match is weak. Rows give clone size only sometimes, using once, few, many, or a class for an expanded clone.

size,D,J,V,CDR3,DNA
-,-,TRBJ1-6,TRBV7-9,CASTWGGRSPLHF,TGTGCCAGCACTTGGGGCGGGAGGTCACCCCTCCACTTT
-,TRBD2,TRBJ2-3,TRBV13,CASSLTSGGDTQYF,TGTGCCAGCAGCTTAACTAGCGGGGGCGATACGCAGTATTTT
-,TRBD1,TRBJ1-1,TRBV19,CASSAYQDRTTTAFF,TGTGCCAGTAGTGCATACCAGGACAGGACTACAACAGCTTTCTTT
-,-,TRBJ1-5,TRBV6-2/TRBV6-3,CASRPRQPDQPQHF,TGTGCCAGCAGACCTAGACAGCCCGATCAGCCCCAGCATTTT
-,-,TRBJ1-6,TRBV11-2,CASSLLGLTQSPLHF,TGTGCCAGCAGCTTACTAGGACTGACCCAATCACCCCTCCACTTT
-,-,TRBJ1-6,TRBV19,CASSFRQADSPLHF,TGTGCCAGTAGTTTCCGACAGGCCGATTCACCCCTCCACTTT
-,TRBD2,TRBJ2-3,TRBV7-6,CASSSRRLARGTDTQYF,TGTGCCAGCAGCTCTCGACGACTAGCGCGCGGAACAGATACGCAGTATTTT
-,TRBD1,TRBJ1-2,TRBV5-1,CASSLEVGTGATYGYTF,TGCGCCAGCAGTCTTGAGGTCGGGACAGGGGCCACCTATGGCTACACCTTC
-,-,TRBJ2-1,TRBV11-2,CASSTTTGSYNEQFF,TGTGCCAGCAGCACGACGACAGGTTCCTACAATGAGCAGTTCTTC
-,TRBD1,TRBJ1-1,TRBV29-1,CSVVGTGVEAFF,TGCAGCGTCGTCGGGACAGGGGTTGAAGCTTTCTTT
-,TRBD2,TRBJ2-3,TRBV15,CATSRGGTSLVDTQYF,TGTGCCACCAGCAGGGGCGGGACTAGCTTAGTAGATACGCAGTATTTT
-,-,TRBJ1-2,TRBV2,CASSERGSYGYTF,TGTGCCAGCAGTGAACGGGGGTCCTATGGCTACACCTTC
-,-,TRBJ1-1,TRBV6-5,CASTPDSNTEAFF,TGTGCCAGCACCCCCGACTCCAACACTGAAGCTTTCTTT
-,TRBD2,TRBJ2-3,TRBV12-5,CASVIAGVLYF,TGTGCTAGTGTTATAGCGGGGGTGTTGTATTTT
-,TRBD1,TRBJ1-2,TRBV9,CASSVGQGIANYGYTF,TGTGCCAGCAGCGTGGGACAGGGAATAGCTAACTATGGCTACACCTTC
once,TRBD1,TRBJ2-7,TRBV18,CASSRVTGGGYEQYF,TGTGCCAGCTCGCGCGTGACAGGGGGTGGGTACGAGCAGTACTTC
-,TRBD2,TRBJ2-1,TRBV3-1/TRBV3-2,CASSPRGGRSNEQFF,TGTGCCAGCAGCCCCCGGGGAGGGCGTTCCAATGAGCAGTTCTTC
few,TRBD1,TRBJ1-2,TRBV12-3/TRBV12-4,CASSWGTGHGYTF,TGTGCCAGCAGTTGGGGGACAGGTCATGGCTACACCTTC
-,-,TRBJ2-1,TRBV7-8,CASSFGGGPYNEQFF,TGTGCCAGCAGCTTCGGCGGGGGCCCCTACAATGAGCAGTTCTTC
-,TRBD1,TRBJ1-6,TRBV6-5,CASSYGDRGNSPLHF,TGTGCCAGCAGTTACGGGGACAGGGGGAATTCACCCCTCCACTTT
-,TRBD1,TRBJ1-2,TRBV27,CASSFQGGGYTF,TGTGCCAGCAGTTTTCAGGGGGGTGGCTACACCTTC
-,-,TRBJ2-7,TRBV15,CATSRDYTGGGEQYF,TGTGCCACCAGCAGAGATTACACAGGGGGGGGCGAGCAGTACTTC
-,TRBD1,TRBJ1-1,TRBV11-3,CASSLAGQANTEAFF,TGTGCCAGCAGCTTAGCGGGACAGGCGAACACTGAAGCTTTCTTT
few,TRBD1,TRBJ1-4,TRBV11-2,CASSTGTGGNEKLFF,TGTGCCAGCAGCACCGGGACAGGGGGAAATGAAAAACTGTTTTTT
-,-,TRBJ1-2,TRBV9,CASSVDHGGNYGYTF,TGTGCCAGCAGCGTAGATCACGGGGGAAACTATGGCTACACCTTC
-,TRBD2,TRBJ2-1,TRBV3-1/TRBV3-2,CASSQAPSGVWMEQFF,TGTGCCAGCAGCCAAGCCCCCAGCGGGGTCTGGATGGAGCAGTTCTTC
once,TRBD1,TRBJ2-7,TRBV2,CASSGGTGLQMGEQYF,TGTGCCAGTTCCGGCGGGACAGGGCTTCAGATGGGGGAGCAGTACTTC